The 21 T cell receptor beta chains listed next were all sequenced from one sample in a study of cytomegalovirus exposure and HLA in healthy donors. 60 Vbeta and 13 Jbeta primers were used in PCR. Only in-frame clones appear in the TCRdb table, and some are missing; sequencing was by immunoSEQ multiplex PCR. Among 65,000 to 70,000 clones listed, 68% were seen once. The specimen sequenced was PBMCs. All receptors come from a woman aged 25 to 39 in good health and CMV-seronegative.

The chain is built from TRBV19 and TRBJ2-1, with D perhaps matching TRBD1 (5 bases). The CDR3 extends over 14 amino acids. Germline CDR1 is LNHDA and CDR2 is SQIVND (reference sequence). V lost 5 bases and J lost 0, with 8 bases in between. The CDR3, as DNA: TGTGCCAGTAGTCAGGGAAACTCCTACAATGAGCAGTTCTTC. It specifies CASSQGNSYNEQFF.

The chain couples TRBV7-9 to TRBJ2-1, with TRBD2 matching over 9 bases. The germline V gene encodes CDR1 SEHNR and CDR2 FQNEAQ (reference sequence). The CDR3 runs 14 residues. The V and J ends lost 1 base and 14 bases, in that order; junction bases with no gene match: 9. CDR3 DNA sequence: TGTGCCAGCAGCTTAGTAAATAGCGGGGGTCGAGAGTTCTTC. This encodes CASSLVNSGGREFF.

The chain has TRBV11-3 and TRBJ1-1; D is unclear. Trimming removed 0 bases at V and 6 bases at J, with 8 bases between. This CDR3 has 13 residues. Germline-derived CDR1 and CDR2 are SGHNT and YENEEA. CDR3 coding DNA: TGTGCCAGCAGCTTAGAGGGGAGGTCTGAAGCTTTCTTT. Translating it yields CASSLEGRSEAFF.

V is TRBV2 and J is TRBJ1-2; 9 bases line up with TRBD1. Germline loops: CDR1 SNHLY, CDR2 FYNNEI. J gave up 4 bases and V 7 bases, and 13 bases lay outside the gene matches. The CDR3 loop spans 16 amino acids. CDR3 nucleotides: TGTGCCAGCACTCGGGACAGGGTATTAATTTTCTATGGCTACACCTTC. Translating gives CASTRDRVLIFYGYTF.

The V and J genes are TRBV10-1 and TRBJ1-1; D is perhaps TRBD1 (5 bases). V lost 10 bases to trimming and J lost 1 base, with 16 bases between them. CDR1 and CDR2 from the germline V gene are WNHNN and SYGVQD (reference sequence). The CDR3 has 14 residues. Written as DNA, the CDR3 is TGCGCCAATAGACAGCCAGATCCGAACACTGAAGCTTTCTTT. It specifies CANRQPDPNTEAFF.

The V call is TRBV5-3, the J call TRBJ1-5; the D gene is possibly TRBD1 (6 bases). TRBV5-3 is filed as an ORF, its function uncertain. Trimming stripped 8 bases from V and 1 base from J, with 16 bases between. This CDR3 comprises 15 residues. This CDR3 reads CARVETGLSNQPQHF. As DNA, the CDR3 is TGTGCCAGGGTGGAAACAGGGTTGAGCAATCAGCCCCAGCATTTT.

The chain joins TRBV5-1 to TRBJ2-2; TRBD1 matches 8 bases. CDR1 is SGHRS, CDR2 YFSETQ, per germline. CDR3 length: 15 amino acids. Trimming at V came to 4 bases and at J to 7 bases, leaving 9 bases not matched to a gene. The CDR3 nucleotides are TGCGCCAGCAGCCCCTGGACAGGGAATGGCGGGGAGCTGTTTTTT. This gives the protein CASSPWTGNGGELFF.

The rearrangement links TRBV27 to TRBJ1-2; D call uncertain. CDR1 is MNHEY, CDR2 SMNVEV, per germline (reference sequence). This CDR3 comprises 15 residues. V lost 5 bases, J lost 2 bases, and 15 bases lay in between. The CDR3 here is CASSRTRVGNYGYTF. CDR3 nucleotide sequence: TGTGCCAGCAGTCGTACGAGGGTGGGGAACTATGGCTACACCTTC.

The rearrangement uses TRBV6-6 and TRBJ1-3; 7 nucleotides agree with TRBD1. V shed 5 bases, J shed 3 bases, and the junction held 4 bases outside the gene matches. The CDR3 has 14 amino acids. Germline lookup yields CDR1 MNHNY and CDR2 SVGAGI (reference sequence). CDR3 DNA sequence: TGTGCCAGCAGTACAGGGACAGATGGAAACACCATATATTTT. Protein product: CASSTGTDGNTIYF.

The chain couples TRBV30 to TRBJ2-6; TRBD1 is a possible D gene (5 bases). V dropped 6 bases and J dropped 0 bases, with 6 bases sitting between them. Germline CDR1 reads GTSNPN; CDR2 reads SVGIG (reference sequence). The CDR3 has 13 amino acids. In DNA form, the CDR3 reads TGTGCCTGTGACAGCTCTGGGGCCAACGTCCTGACTTTC. Translation: CACDSSGANVLTF.

This chain links TRBV7-9 with TRBJ2-7, with 8 bases identical to TRBD2. Germline CDR1 and CDR2: SEHNR and FQNEAQ (reference sequence). Trimming cost V 4 bases and J 6 bases; bases outside gene matches: 11. This CDR3 is 15 amino acids long. CDR3 coding DNA: TGTGCCAGCAGCTCCGGACTAGCCGCGACAGGCGAGCAGTACTTC. This codes for CASSSGLAATGEQYF. Filled out from reference TRBV7-9 and TRBJ2-7, the complete variable domain reads DTGVSQNPRHKITKRGQNVTFRCDPISEHNRLYWYRQTLGQGPEFLTYFQNEAQLEKSRLLSDRFSAERPKGSFSTLEIQRTEQGDSAMYLCASSSGLAATGEQYFGPGTRLTVT.

V gene TRBV6-5 combines with J gene TRBJ1-6; D is ambiguous. The length of the CDR3 is 12 residues. Trimming left V 5 bases short and J 10 bases short, with 9 bases between. The V gene's germline CDR1 is MNHEY and CDR2 SVGAGI. For the CDR3, the DNA is TGTGCCAGCAGTCCCCTTGGCTCACCCCTCCACTTT. Protein sequence: CASSPLGSPLHF.

The V gene is TRBV6-5, the J gene TRBJ2-5, with D possibly matching TRBD2 (5 bases). CDR1 and CDR2 (germline): MNHEY, SVGAGI. This CDR3 spans 14 amino acids. Trimming shortened V by 5 bases and J by 1 base, and 11 bases separated the two germline ends. The CDR3 loop is CASSERDPQETQYF. CDR3 DNA sequence: TGTGCCAGCAGTGAACGGGATCCCCAAGAGACCCAGTACTTC.

Turning to this clone: The germline gene is not matched at one end of the junction; a read error may be the cause. V gene TRBV4-1 combines with J gene TRBJ1-1; D not resolved. This CDR3 is 18 amino acids long. Germline V gene lookup returns CDR1 MGHRA and CDR2 YSYEKL. The CDR3 loop is CASSKEGTDYGGRTEAFF. The CDR3 DNA reads TGCGCCAGCAGCAAAGAGGGAACAGATTACGGAGGGAGGACTGAAGCTTTCTTT.

This rearrangement joins TRBV6-1 to TRBJ2-1; TRBD2 agrees at 14 bases. CDR3 length: 15 residues. V gave up 6 bases and J gave up 7 bases; unmatched junction bases: 5. From germline, CDR1 is MNHNS and CDR2 SASEGT. The CDR3 DNA follows: TGTGCCAGCAGGTGGACTAGCGGGGGGTCGAATGAGCAGTTCTTC. It specifies CASRWTSGGSNEQFF.

This chain links TRBV7-6 with TRBJ2-3, with unresolved D. Germline CDR1 SGHVS, CDR2 FNYEAQ. V was trimmed by 5 bases and J by 3 bases, leaving 6 bases between them. The CDR3 consists of 12 residues. The CDR3 protein is CASSPRTDTQYF. The DNA for the CDR3 is TGTGCCAGCAGCCCTCGTACAGATACGCAGTATTTT.

The V and J genes are TRBV7-8 and TRBJ1-1; D may be TRBD1 (5 bases). The CDR3 spans 13 residues. The germline CDR1 and CDR2 sequences are SGHVS and FQNEAQ. With 2 bases removed from V and 1 base from J, the gap between germline ends came to 5 bases. The CDR3 sequence: CASSLRGNTEAFF. CDR3 DNA sequence: TGTGCCAGCAGCTTAAGGGGGAACACTGAAGCTTTCTTT.

The genes are TRBV29-1 and TRBJ2-3, with 14 positions matching TRBD2. CDR1 and CDR2 (germline): SQVTM, ANQGSEA. The CDR3 is 17 amino acids. J lost 1 base, V lost 5 bases, and 8 bases had no gene match. The CDR3 nucleotides read TGCAGCGTTAGGAGACTAGCGGGGGGGGATGGCACAGATACGCAGTATTTT. Its protein product is CSVRRLAGGDGTDTQYF.

This clone was detected a few times. The chain recombines TRBV6-5 with TRBJ1-1, with D possibly TRBD1 on 6 matching bases. This CDR3 comprises 13 residues. V was shortened by 4 bases and J by 11 bases, with 17 bases between the two germline ends. The V gene's germline CDR1 is MNHEY and CDR2 SVGAGI. CDR3 sequence (DNA): TGTGCCAGCAGTTTCCTTGTGGGGGGGCCGGCTTTCTTT. Protein product: CASSFLVGGPAFF.

This clone was recorded a few times. The gene calls are TRBV5-1 and TRBJ1-1; TRBD1 matches 8 bases. Germline CDR1 SGHRS, CDR2 YFSETQ. CDR3 size: 14 residues. J gave up 1 base and V 7 bases, and 6 bases lay outside the gene matches. CDR3 coding DNA: TGCGCCAGCGCCCCAGGGACAGGGAACACTGAAGCTTTCTTT. As protein: CASAPGTGNTEAFF.

The chain combines TRBV4-1 with TRBJ2-2; 11 nucleotides line up with TRBD2. The CDR3 loop spans 20 amino acids. The germline V gene has CDR1 MGHRA and CDR2 YSYEKL. V was pared by 0 bases and J by 0 bases, with 9 bases of the junction left unmatched. CDR3 DNA: TGCGCCAGCAGCCAAGAAATGGGTCTAGCGGGGGGTCCGAACACCGGGGAGCTGTTTTTT. Protein sequence: CASSQEMGLAGGPNTGELFF.